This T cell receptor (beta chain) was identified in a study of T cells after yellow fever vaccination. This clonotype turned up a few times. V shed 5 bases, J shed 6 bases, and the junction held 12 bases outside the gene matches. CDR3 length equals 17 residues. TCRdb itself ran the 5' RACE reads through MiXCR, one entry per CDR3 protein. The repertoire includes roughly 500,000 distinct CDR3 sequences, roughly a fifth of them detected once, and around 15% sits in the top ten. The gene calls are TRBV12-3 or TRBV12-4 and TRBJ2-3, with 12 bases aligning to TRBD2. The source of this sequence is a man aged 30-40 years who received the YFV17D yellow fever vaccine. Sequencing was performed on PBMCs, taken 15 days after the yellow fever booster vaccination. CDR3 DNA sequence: TGTGCCAGCAGTCCCGGGACTAGCGGGCGAAAGGCGGATACGCAGTATTTT. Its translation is CASSPGTSGRKADTQYF.